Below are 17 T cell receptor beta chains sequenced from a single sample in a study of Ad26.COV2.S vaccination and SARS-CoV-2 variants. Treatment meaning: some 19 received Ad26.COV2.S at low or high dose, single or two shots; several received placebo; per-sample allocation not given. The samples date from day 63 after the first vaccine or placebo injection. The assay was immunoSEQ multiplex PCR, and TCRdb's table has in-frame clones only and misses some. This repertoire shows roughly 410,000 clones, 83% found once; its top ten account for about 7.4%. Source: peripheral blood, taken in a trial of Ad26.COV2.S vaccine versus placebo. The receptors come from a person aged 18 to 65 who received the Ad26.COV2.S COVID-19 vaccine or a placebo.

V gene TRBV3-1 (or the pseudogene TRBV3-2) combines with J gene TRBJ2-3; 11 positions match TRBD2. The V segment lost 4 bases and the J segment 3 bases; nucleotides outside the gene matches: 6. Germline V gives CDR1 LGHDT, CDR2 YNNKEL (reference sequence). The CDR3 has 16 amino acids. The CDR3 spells CASSLISGGETDTQYF. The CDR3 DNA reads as TGTGCCAGCAGCCTGATTAGCGGGGGGGAGACAGATACGCAGTATTTT.

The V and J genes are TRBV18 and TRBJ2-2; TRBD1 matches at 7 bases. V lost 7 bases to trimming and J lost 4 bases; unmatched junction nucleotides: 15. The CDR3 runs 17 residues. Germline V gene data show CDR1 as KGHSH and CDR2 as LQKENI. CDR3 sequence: CASWTGKDLRGTGELFF. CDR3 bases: TGTGCCAGCTGGACAGGTAAGGACCTTAGGGGCACCGGGGAGCTGTTTTTT.

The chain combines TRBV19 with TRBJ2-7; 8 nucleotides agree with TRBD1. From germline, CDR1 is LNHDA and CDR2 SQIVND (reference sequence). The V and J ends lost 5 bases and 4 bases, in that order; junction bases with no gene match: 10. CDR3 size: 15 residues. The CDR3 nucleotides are TGTGCCAGTAGTGTCTCCGGGACAGGCAATTACGAGCAGTACTTC. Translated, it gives CASSVSGTGNYEQYF.

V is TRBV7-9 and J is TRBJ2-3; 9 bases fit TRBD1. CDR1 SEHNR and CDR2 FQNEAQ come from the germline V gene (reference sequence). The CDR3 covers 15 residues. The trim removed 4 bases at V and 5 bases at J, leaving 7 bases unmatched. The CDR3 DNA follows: TGTGCCAGCAGCTCGTACAGGGGGCAAGAAGATACGCAGTATTTT. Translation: CASSSYRGQEDTQYF.

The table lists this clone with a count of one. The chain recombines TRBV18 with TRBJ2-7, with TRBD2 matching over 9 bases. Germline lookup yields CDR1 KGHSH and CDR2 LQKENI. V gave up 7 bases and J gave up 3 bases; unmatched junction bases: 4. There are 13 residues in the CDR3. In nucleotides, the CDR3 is TGTGCCAGCTTCAATAGCGGGAGCTACGAGCAGTACTTC. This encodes CASFNSGSYEQYF.

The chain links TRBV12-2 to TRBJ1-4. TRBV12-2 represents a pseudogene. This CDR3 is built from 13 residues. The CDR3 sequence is CASRSVGNEKLFF. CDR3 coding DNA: TGTGCAAGTCGCTCTGTGGGTAATGAAAAACTGTTTTTT.

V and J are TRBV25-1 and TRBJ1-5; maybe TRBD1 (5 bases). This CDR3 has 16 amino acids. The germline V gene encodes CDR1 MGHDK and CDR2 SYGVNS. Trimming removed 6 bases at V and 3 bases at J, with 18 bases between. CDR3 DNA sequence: TGTGCCAGCAGCCCGGGGTGGGGGACTCCCAATCAGCCCCAGCATTTT. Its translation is CASSPGWGTPNQPQHF.

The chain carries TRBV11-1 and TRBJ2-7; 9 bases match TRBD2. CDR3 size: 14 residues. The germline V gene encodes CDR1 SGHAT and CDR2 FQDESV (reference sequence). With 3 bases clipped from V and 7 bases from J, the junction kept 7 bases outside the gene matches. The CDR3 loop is CASSFLSGRKEQYF. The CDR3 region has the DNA TGTGCCAGCAGCTTCCTTAGCGGGAGAAAGGAGCAGTACTTC.

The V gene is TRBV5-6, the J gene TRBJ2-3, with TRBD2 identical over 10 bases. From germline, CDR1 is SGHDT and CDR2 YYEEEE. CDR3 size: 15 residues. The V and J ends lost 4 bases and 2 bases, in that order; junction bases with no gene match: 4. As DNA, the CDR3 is TGTGCCAGCAGCGAAGGACTAGCGGACACAGATACGCAGTATTTT. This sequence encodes CASSEGLADTDTQYF.

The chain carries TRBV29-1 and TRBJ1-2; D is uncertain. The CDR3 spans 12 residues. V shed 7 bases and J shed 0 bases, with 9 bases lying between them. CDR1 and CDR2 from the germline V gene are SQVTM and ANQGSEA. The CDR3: CSASRANYGYTF. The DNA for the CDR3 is TGCAGCGCTTCCCGGGCTAACTATGGCTACACCTTC.

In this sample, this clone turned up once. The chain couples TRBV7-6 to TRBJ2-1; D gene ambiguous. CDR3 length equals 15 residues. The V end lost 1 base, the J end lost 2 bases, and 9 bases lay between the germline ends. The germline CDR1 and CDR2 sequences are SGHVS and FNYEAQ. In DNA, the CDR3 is TGTGCCAGCAGCTTAGAGTACAGTGCCTACAATGAGCAGTTCTTC. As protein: CASSLEYSAYNEQFF. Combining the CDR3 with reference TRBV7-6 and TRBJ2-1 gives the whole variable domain GAGVSQSPRYKVTKRGQDVALRCDPISGHVSLYWYRQALGQGPEFLTYFNYEAQQDKSGLPNDRFSAERPEGSISTLTIQRTEQRDSAMYRCASSLEYSAYNEQFFGPGTRLTVL.

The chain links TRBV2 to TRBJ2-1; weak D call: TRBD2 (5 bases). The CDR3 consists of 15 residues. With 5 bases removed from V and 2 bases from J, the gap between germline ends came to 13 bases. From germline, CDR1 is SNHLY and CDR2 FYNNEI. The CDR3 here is CASSPGAAPYNEQFF. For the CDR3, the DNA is TGTGCCAGCAGTCCAGGAGCGGCACCCTACAATGAGCAGTTCTTC. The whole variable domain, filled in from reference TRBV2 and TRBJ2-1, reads EPEVTQTPSHQVTQMGQEVILRCVPISNHLYFYWYRQILGQKVEFLVSFYNNEISEKSEIFDDQFSVERPDGSNFTLKIRSTKLEDSAMYFCASSPGAAPYNEQFFGPGTRLTVL.

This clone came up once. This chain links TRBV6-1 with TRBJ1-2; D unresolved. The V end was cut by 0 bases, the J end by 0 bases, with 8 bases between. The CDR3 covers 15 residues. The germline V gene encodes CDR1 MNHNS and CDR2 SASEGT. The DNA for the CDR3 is TGTGCCAGCAGTGAAGCGGTGCTGACTAACTATGGCTACACCTTC. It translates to CASSEAVLTNYGYTF.

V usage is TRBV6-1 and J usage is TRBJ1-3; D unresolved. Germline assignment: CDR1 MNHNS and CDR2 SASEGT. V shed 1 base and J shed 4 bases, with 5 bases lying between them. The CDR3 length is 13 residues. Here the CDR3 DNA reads TGTGCCAGCAGTGAAGTTACCGGAAACACCATATATTTT. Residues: CASSEVTGNTIYF.

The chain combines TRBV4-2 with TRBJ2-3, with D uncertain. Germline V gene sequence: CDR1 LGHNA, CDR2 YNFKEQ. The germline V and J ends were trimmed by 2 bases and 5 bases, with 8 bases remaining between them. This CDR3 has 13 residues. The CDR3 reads CASSQSLGDTQYF. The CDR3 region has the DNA TGTGCCAGCAGCCAATCTCTTGGAGATACGCAGTATTTT.

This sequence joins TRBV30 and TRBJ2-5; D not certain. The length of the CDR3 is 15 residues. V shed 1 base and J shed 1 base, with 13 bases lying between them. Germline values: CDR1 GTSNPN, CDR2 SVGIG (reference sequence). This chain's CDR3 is CAWSAATTSQETQYF. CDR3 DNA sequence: TGTGCCTGGAGTGCAGCCACCACCAGCCAAGAGACCCAGTACTTC.

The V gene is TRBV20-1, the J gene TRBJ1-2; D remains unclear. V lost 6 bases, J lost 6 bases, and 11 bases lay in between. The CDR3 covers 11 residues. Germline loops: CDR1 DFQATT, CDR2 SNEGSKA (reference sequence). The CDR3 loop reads CSATPDHGYTF. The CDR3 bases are TGCAGTGCGACCCCGGACCATGGCTACACCTTC.